A single sample is the source of the 3 T cell receptor beta chains below, sequenced in a study of T-cell memory formation after mild COVID-19 (dated by TCRdb to about 2021). Libraries came from 5' RACE. Instrument used: Illumina NovaSeq 6000. TCRdb reworked the public reads: Q25 trimming with fastp, MiXCR clone assembly, productive beta chains retained. Entries that share a CDR3 protein sequence are merged under the most common genes and DNA. For this sample the table gives tens of thousands of distinct CDR3 sequences, of which approximately 16% were detected only once. The ten most abundant clones make up 31% of the sample. The sequencing sample was made of PBMCs or a T cell subset sorted from them (not recorded which). The receptor source for this set is an adult woman who had mild COVID-19 (a few samples of this study predate the infection). The sample titles of this study are shuffled in the database, so cell type and time point are left out; the donor was told from shared clones.

The chain couples TRBV6-5 to TRBJ2-3; no firm D call. Trimming removed 2 bases at V and 5 bases at J, with 8 bases between. CDR1 and CDR2 (germline): MNHEY, SVGAGI. The CDR3 has 13 amino acids. The CDR3: CASSYRVRDTQYF. CDR3 coding DNA: TGTGCCAGCAGTTACAGGGTGAGAGATACGCAGTATTTT.

CDR3 bases: TGTGCCAGCAGTTACTCGATTAGAGACATGAACACTGAAGCTTTCTTT. This translates into CASSYSIRDMNTEAFF. The chain uses TRBV6-5 and TRBJ1-1; no clear D. The CDR3 totals 16 residues. V lost 0 bases, J lost 0 bases, and 11 bases lay in between. CDR1 MNHEY and CDR2 SVGAGI come from the germline V gene.

There are a few counts of this clonotype. This sequence joins TRBV7-9 and TRBJ2-7; D unclear. Germline CDR1 is SEHNR and CDR2 is FQNEAQ (reference sequence). Trimming shortened V by 3 bases and J by 2 bases, and 11 bases separated the two germline ends. This CDR3 spans 14 amino acids. The CDR3 reads CASSFSAPTYEQYF. CDR3 nucleotides: TGTGCCAGCAGCTTCAGCGCTCCTACCTACGAGCAGTACTTC.